The text below deals with one T cell receptor (beta chain). Residents of about two dozen US areas, aged about 18 to 100 years, made up the participants. The data stem from a study of blood T cell repertoires in COVID-19. The wider study: The United States, Italy and Spain supplied acute and convalescent COVID-19 samples. Nucleic acid was either cDNA or gDNA, and it came from T cells, B-cell-depleted T cells, or PBMCs.

Repertoires were generated with immunoSEQ multiplex PCR, while TCRdb's copy carries only in-frame clones and drops some. The sample lists 200,000 to 250,000 clones, over 75% seen once, with around 4.5% in the top ten. The germline V gene encodes CDR1 SGDLS and CDR2 YYNGEE. V shed 4 bases and J shed 5 bases, with 19 bases lying between them. This CDR3 has 15 residues. The chain joins TRBV9 to TRBJ2-7, with D maybe TRBD1 (6 bases). This TCR derives from a man aged 25 to 40 with acute COVID-19. Sequenced: PBMCs or T cells enriched from blood (not recorded which). CDR3 DNA: TGTGCCAGCAGCTCCACATTACAACAGGGTAACGAGCAGTACTTC. It specifies CASSSTLQQGNEQYF.